These 7 T cell receptor beta chains came from one sample sequenced in a study of blood T cell repertoires in COVID-19. Produced via immunoSEQ multiplex PCR; TCRdb's table is partial and in-frame only. Of 150,000 to 180,000 clones listed, roughly 80% were seen once; the top ten hold just over 0.55%. Sequencing input: peripheral blood. Receptor source: a man aged 55 to 70 with acute or convalescent COVID-19.

The chain couples TRBV7-2 to TRBJ2-7; 9 nucleotides match TRBD2. The length of the CDR3 is 15 residues. Trimming cost V 5 bases and J 0 bases; bases outside gene matches: 5. In germline, CDR1 is SGHTA, CDR2 FQGNSA. CDR3 nucleotide sequence: TGTGCCAGCAGCCCCGGACTAGCGTCCTCCTACGAGCAGTACTTC. Protein: CASSPGLASSYEQYF.

This rearrangement joins TRBV2 to TRBJ2-3, with 8 nucleotides matching TRBD2. The J segment lost 4 bases and the V segment lost 5 bases, leaving 5 bases of the junction unmatched. Germline CDR1 and CDR2: SNHLY and FYNNEI. The CDR3 runs 14 residues. CDR3 bases: TGTGCCAGCAGTAAGACGGGAGGGTCAGATACGCAGTATTTT. Translating it yields CASSKTGGSDTQYF.

The V and J genes are TRBV5-4 and TRBJ1-3; no definite D call. The V end was cut by 0 bases, the J end by 0 bases, with 10 bases between. Germline V gene lookup returns CDR1 SGHNT and CDR2 YYREEE (reference sequence). There are 16 residues in the CDR3. The chain's CDR3 is CASSLARGGSGNTIYF. CDR3 in DNA: TGTGCCAGCAGCTTGGCCCGGGGTGGCTCTGGAAACACCATATATTTT.

This clone has a handful of counts. The rearrangement joins TRBV19 to TRBJ2-1; possibly TRBD2 for D (6 bases). Germline V gene lookup returns CDR1 LNHDA and CDR2 SQIVND (reference sequence). CDR3 length equals 14 residues. V gave up 7 bases and J gave up 5 bases, with 15 bases separating them. CDR3 nucleotide sequence: TGTGCCAGTATTGGGGCGGGGAGACACAATGAGCAGTTCTTC. Translated: CASIGAGRHNEQFF.

This clone appeared a single time. V and J are TRBV9 and TRBJ2-1; 7 positions match TRBD2. Trimming took 7 bases from V and 0 from J; bases not matched to a gene: 4. This CDR3 has 14 amino acids. Germline CDR1 is SGDLS and CDR2 is YYNGEE. CDR3: CASGTGGSYNEQFF. The CDR3 DNA reads TGTGCCAGCGGGACGGGGGGCTCCTACAATGAGCAGTTCTTC.

The chain has TRBV7-8 and TRBJ1-5; D ambiguous. V shed 7 bases and J shed 2 bases, with 12 bases lying between them. This CDR3 spans 14 amino acids. From germline, CDR1 is SGHVS and CDR2 FQNEAQ. The CDR3 here is CASTLGTGNQPQHF. The CDR3 region has the DNA TGTGCCAGCACCCTAGGCACGGGCAATCAGCCCCAGCATTTT.

The gene calls are TRBV9 and TRBJ2-5, with TRBD1 identical over 12 bases. This CDR3 is 14 amino acids long. With 4 bases clipped from V and 5 bases from J, the junction kept 3 bases outside the gene matches. The germline gives CDR1 SGDLS, CDR2 YYNGEE. This chain's CDR3 is CASSSGTGGETQYF. The CDR3 DNA follows: TGTGCCAGCAGCTCTGGGACAGGGGGCGAGACCCAGTACTTC.